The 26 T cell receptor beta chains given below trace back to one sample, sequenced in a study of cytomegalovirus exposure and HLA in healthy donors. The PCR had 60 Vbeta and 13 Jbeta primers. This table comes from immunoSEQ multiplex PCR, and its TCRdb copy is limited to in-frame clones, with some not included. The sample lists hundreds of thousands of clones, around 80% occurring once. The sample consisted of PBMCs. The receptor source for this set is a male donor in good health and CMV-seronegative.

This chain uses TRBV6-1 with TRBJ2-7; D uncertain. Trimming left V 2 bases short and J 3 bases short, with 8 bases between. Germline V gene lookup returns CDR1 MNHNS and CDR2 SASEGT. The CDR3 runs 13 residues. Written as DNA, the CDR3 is TGTGCCAGCAGTGAAACGCGAGACTACGAGCAGTACTTC. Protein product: CASSETRDYEQYF.

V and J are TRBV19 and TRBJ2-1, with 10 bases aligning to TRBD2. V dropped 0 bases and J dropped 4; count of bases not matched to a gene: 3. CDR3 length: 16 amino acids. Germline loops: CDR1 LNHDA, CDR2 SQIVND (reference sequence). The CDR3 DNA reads TGTGCCAGTAGTATAGATTCTAGCGGGGGATACAATGAGCAGTTCTTC. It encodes CASSIDSSGGYNEQFF.

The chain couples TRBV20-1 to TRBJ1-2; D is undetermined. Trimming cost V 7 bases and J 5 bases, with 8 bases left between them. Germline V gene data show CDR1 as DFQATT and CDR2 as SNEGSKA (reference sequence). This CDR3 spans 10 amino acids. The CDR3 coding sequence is TGCAGTGTTCCGACTTATGGCTACACCTTC. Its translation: CSVPTYGYTF.

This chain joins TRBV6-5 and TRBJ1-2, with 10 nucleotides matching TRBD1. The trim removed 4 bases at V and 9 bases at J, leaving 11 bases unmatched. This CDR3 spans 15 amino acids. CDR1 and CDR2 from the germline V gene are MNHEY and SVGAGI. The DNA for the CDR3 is TGTGCCAGCAGTTCTCCCGGACAGGGACAGGGGCGCTACACCTTC. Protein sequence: CASSSPGQGQGRYTF.

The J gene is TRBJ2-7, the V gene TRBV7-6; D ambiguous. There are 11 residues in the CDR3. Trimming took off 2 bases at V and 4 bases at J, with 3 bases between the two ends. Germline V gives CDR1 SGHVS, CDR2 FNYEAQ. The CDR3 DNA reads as TGTGCCAGCAGCTTACAGTACGAGCAGTACTTC. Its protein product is CASSLQYEQYF.

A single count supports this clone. The CDR3 sequence: CASSLPPPGTGTPSLREQYF. The CDR3 nucleotides are TGTGCCAGCAGTTTACCCCCTCCCGGGACAGGAACCCCCTCTCTACGCGAGCAGTACTTC. The gene calls are TRBV27 and TRBJ2-7; 8 bases fit TRBD1. Trimming at V came to 2 bases and at J to 6 bases, leaving 24 bases not matched to a gene. Germline assignment: CDR1 MNHEY and CDR2 SMNVEV (reference sequence). The CDR3 is 20 residues long.

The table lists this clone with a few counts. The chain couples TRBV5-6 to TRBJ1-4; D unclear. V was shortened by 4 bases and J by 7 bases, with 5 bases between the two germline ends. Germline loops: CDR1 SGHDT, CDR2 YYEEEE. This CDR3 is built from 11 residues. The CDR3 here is CASSRGEKLFF. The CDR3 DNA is TGTGCCAGCAGCCGAGGTGAAAAACTGTTTTTT.

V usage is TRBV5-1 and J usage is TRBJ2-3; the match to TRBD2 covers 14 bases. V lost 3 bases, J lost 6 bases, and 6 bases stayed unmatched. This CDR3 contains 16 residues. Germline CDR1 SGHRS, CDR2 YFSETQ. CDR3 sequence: CASSSGTSGSGDTQYF. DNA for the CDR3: TGCGCCAGCAGCTCAGGGACTAGCGGGAGTGGGGATACGCAGTATTTT.

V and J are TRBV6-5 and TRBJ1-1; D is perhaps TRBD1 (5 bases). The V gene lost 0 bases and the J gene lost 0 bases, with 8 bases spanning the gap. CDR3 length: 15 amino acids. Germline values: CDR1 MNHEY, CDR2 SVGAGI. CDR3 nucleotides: TGTGCCAGCAGTTACTCGGGACTGCTGAACACTGAAGCTTTCTTT. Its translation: CASSYSGLLNTEAFF.

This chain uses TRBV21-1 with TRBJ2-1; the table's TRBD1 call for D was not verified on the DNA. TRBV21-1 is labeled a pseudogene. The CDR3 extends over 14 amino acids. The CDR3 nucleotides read TGTGCCAGCAGCAAGGGGCCCATGGGCAATGAGCAGTTCTTC. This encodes CASSKGPMGNEQFF.

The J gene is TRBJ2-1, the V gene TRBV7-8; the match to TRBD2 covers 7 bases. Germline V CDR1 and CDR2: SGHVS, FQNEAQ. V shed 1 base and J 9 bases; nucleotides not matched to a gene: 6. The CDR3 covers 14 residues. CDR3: CASSLGLLAVEQFF. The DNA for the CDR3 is TGTGCCAGCAGCTTAGGGTTGCTAGCGGTTGAGCAGTTCTTC. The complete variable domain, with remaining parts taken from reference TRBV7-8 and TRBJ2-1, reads GAGVSQSPRYKVAKRGQDVALRCDPISGHVSLFWYQQALGQGPEFLTYFQNEAQLDKSGLPSDRFFAERPEGSVSTLKIQRTQQEDSAVYLCASSLGLLAVEQFFGPGTRLTVL.

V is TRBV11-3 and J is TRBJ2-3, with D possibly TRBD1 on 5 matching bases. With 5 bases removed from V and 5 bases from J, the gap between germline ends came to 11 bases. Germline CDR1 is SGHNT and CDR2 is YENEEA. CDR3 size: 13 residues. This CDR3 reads CASSLTQGDTQYF. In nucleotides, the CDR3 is TGTGCCAGCAGCCTGACCCAGGGAGATACGCAGTATTTT.

CDR3 sequence reads: CASSLDGELAYGYTF. CDR3 nucleotide sequence: TGCGCCAGCAGCCTGGATGGGGAGCTGGCCTATGGCTACACCTTC. The chain joins TRBV5-1 to TRBJ1-2; no reliable D call. In germline, CDR1 is SGHRS, CDR2 YFSETQ. The V and J ends lost 4 bases and 4 bases respectively, with 17 bases between them. The CDR3 runs 15 residues.

This CDR3 is CASSLVSGADNEQFF. The CDR3 DNA reads TGTGCCAGCAGCTTAGTTAGCGGAGCGGACAATGAGCAGTTCTTC. The chain links TRBV7-8 to TRBJ2-1; weak D call: TRBD2 (6 bases). Trimming left V 1 base short and J 5 bases short, with 12 bases between. The CDR3 runs 15 residues. The V gene's germline CDR1 is SGHVS and CDR2 FQNEAQ.

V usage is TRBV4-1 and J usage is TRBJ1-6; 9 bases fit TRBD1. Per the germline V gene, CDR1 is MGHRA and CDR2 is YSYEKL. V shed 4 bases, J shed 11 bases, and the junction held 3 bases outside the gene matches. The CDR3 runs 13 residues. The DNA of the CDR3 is TGCGCCAGCAGCCCGGGACAGGGAACACCCCTCCACTTT. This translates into CASSPGQGTPLHF.

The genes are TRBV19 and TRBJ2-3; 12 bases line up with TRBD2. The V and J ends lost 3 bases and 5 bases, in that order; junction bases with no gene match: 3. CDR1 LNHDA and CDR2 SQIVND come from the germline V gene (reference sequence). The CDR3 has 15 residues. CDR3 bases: TGTGCCAGTAGTATGGCTAGCGGGAGGGGAGATACGCAGTATTTT. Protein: CASSMASGRGDTQYF.

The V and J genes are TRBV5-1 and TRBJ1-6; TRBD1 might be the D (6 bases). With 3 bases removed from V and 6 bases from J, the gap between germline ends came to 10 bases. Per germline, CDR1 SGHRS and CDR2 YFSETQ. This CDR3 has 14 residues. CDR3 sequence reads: CASSSTGTNSPLHF. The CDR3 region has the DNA TGCGCCAGCAGCTCCACAGGGACTAATTCACCCCTCCACTTT.

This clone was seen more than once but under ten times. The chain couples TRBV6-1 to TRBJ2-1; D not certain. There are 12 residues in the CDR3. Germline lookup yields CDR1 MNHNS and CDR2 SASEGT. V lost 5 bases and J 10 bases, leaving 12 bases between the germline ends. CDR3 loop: CASSSPEWEQFF. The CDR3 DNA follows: TGTGCCAGCAGTTCCCCTGAGTGGGAGCAGTTCTTC.

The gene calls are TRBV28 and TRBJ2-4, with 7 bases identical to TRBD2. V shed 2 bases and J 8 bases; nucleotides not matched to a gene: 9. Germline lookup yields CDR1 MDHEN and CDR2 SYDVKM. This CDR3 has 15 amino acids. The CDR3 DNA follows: TGTGCCAGCAGTTTAGCGGGGGAAACGGGTCACATTCAGTACTTC. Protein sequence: CASSLAGETGHIQYF.

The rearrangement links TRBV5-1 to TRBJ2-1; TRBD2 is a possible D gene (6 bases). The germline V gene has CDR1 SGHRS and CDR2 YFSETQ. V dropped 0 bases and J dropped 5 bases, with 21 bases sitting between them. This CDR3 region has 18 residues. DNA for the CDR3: TGCGCCAGCAGCTTGGTCCTCTTCGACGGGAGTAAGGACAATGAGCAGTTCTTC. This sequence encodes CASSLVLFDGSKDNEQFF.

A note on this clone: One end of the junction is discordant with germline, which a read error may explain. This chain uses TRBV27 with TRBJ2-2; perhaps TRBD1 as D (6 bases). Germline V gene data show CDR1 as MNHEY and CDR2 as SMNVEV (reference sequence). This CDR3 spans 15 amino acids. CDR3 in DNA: TGTGCCAGAAGTTCACGGACAGCCAACACCGGGGAGCTGTTTTTT. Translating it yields CARSSRTANTGELFF.

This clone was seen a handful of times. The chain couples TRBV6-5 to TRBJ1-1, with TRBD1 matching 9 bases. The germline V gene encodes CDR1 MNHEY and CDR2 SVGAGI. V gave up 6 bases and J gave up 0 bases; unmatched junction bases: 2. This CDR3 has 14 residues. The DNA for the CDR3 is TGTGCCAGCAGGGGGACAGGGATGAACACTGAAGCTTTCTTT. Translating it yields CASRGTGMNTEAFF.

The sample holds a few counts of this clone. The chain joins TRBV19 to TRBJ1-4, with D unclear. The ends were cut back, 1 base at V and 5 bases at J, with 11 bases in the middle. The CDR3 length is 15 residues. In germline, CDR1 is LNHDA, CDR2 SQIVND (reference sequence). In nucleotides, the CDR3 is TGTGCCAGTAGTATAGCGCGGGGATCGAATGAAAAACTGTTTTTT. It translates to CASSIARGSNEKLFF.

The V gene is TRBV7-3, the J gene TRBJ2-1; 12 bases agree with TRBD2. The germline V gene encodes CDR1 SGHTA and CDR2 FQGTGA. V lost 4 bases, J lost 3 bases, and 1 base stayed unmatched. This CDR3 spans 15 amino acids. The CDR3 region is CASSSTSGSYNEQFF. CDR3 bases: TGTGCCAGCAGCTCGACTAGCGGGAGCTACAATGAGCAGTTCTTC.

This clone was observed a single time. The CDR3 region has the DNA TGTGCCAGTAGTATAGCATTGGGCAGGGGAATGAAAGAGACCCAGTACTTC. Its translation is CASSIALGRGMKETQYF. This sequence joins TRBV19 and TRBJ2-5; D perhaps matches TRBD1 (6 bases). Germline loops: CDR1 LNHDA, CDR2 SQIVND (reference sequence). The germline V and J ends were trimmed by 1 base and 3 bases, with 18 bases remaining between them. This CDR3 region has 17 residues.

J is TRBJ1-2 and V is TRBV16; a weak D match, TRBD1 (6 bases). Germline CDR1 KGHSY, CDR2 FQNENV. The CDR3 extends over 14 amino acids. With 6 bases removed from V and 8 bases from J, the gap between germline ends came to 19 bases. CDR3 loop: CASSETGPDRGYTF. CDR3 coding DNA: TGTGCCAGCAGTGAAACGGGCCCCGACAGGGGCTACACCTTC.